The 27 T cell receptor beta chains reported below all come from one sample, sequenced in a study of blood T cells in healthy people across ages. A second PCR of roughly 6 to 12 cycles used a sample-barcoded 5' primer and a J-beta primer mix. TCRdb itself ran the 5' RACE reads through MiXCR, one entry per CDR3 protein. The sample consists of more than 700,000 distinct CDR3 sequences, around half of them appearing once. Sequenced sample: blood. The receptors shown here come from a man aged 80 or over in good health.

The V and J genes are TRBV18 and TRBJ2-5, with 8 bases identical to TRBD1. The CDR3 sequence is 15 residues long. CDR1 KGHSH and CDR2 LQKENI come from the germline V gene. With V trimmed by 6 bases and J by 2 bases, 8 bases remained unmatched. As DNA, the CDR3 is TGTGCCAGCTCTACAGGACAGGGCGGTCAAGAGACCCAGTACTTC. Protein product: CASSTGQGGQETQYF.

This chain uses TRBV29-1 with TRBJ2-3; D is unresolved. The V end lost 6 bases, the J end lost 3 bases, and 16 bases lay between the germline ends. In germline, CDR1 is SQVTM, CDR2 ANQGSEA. The CDR3 consists of 14 residues. The CDR3 DNA follows: TGCAGCGTCGTTACCCACCGAGAGACAGATACGCAGTATTTT. Protein: CSVVTHRETDTQYF.

V and J are TRBV25-1 and TRBJ1-4, with D possibly TRBD1 on 6 matching bases. With 4 bases removed from V and 11 bases from J, the gap between germline ends came to 11 bases. CDR3 length: 12 amino acids. Per germline, CDR1 MGHDK and CDR2 SYGVNS. The CDR3 DNA follows: TGTGCCAGCAGTGGTGGAAGGGGGAAACTGTTTTTT. Its translation is CASSGGRGKLFF.

The rearrangement links TRBV29-1 to TRBJ2-3, with 8 bases fitting TRBD1. This CDR3 contains 14 residues. CDR1 is SQVTM and CDR2 is ANQGSEA in the germline V gene. Trimming removed 7 bases from V and 2 bases from J; junction bases left unmatched: 8. The CDR3 protein is CSAQTGANTDTQYF. The CDR3 coding sequence is TGCAGCGCCCAGACAGGGGCTAACACAGATACGCAGTATTTT.

The chain recombines TRBV20-1 with TRBJ2-3; no clear D. This CDR3 has 12 amino acids. Germline V gene data show CDR1 as DFQATT and CDR2 as SNEGSKA (reference sequence). With 1 base removed from V and 4 bases from J, the gap between germline ends came to 6 bases. The CDR3 region is CSARVHPDTQYF. The CDR3 nucleotides are TGCAGTGCTAGAGTTCACCCAGATACGCAGTATTTT.

This clonotype was found a few times. The chain links TRBV20-1 to TRBJ1-1, with D unclear. CDR3 length: 13 residues. V was pared by 1 base and J by 1 base, with 7 bases between. From germline, CDR1 is DFQATT and CDR2 SNEGSKA (reference sequence). The CDR3, as DNA: TGCAGTGCTAGAGCGAGGCAGAACACTGAAGCTTTCTTT. Translation gives CSARARQNTEAFF.

This clonotype has just one count. A much larger clone differs by one base, so this may be a read error. This chain links TRBV5-6 with TRBJ2-1; D is undetermined. The CDR3 sequence is 16 residues long. Looked up from germline, CDR1 is SGHDT and CDR2 is YYEEEE. Trimming stripped 4 bases from V and 5 bases from J, with 19 bases between. CDR3 DNA: TGTGCCAGCAGCATAGGGTGGAAAAACGTTCACAATGAGCAGTTCTTC. Encoded protein: CASSIGWKNVHNEQFF.

This clonotype occurred a few times. The chain carries TRBV12-3 or TRBV12-4 and TRBJ2-1; D tentatively reads TRBD1 or TRBD2 (5 bases each). This CDR3 comprises 12 residues. The ends were cut back, 4 bases at V and 13 bases at J, with 14 bases in the middle. Here the CDR3 DNA reads TGTGCCAGCAGTTCCCCGGGACCCAAACAGTTCTTC. Amino acids: CASSSPGPKQFF.

The gene calls are TRBV7-3 and TRBJ2-6; D remains unclear. The V end lost 4 bases, the J end lost 0 bases, and 16 bases lay between the germline ends. The CDR3 consists of 18 residues. Germline V CDR1 and CDR2: SGHTA, FQGTGA. This chain's CDR3 is CASSSLARTSSGANVLTF. Written as DNA, the CDR3 is TGTGCCAGCAGCTCCCTCGCCCGCACAAGCTCTGGGGCCAACGTCCTGACTTTC.

This clonotype was found a few times. The rearrangement links TRBV3-1 to TRBJ2-1; 8 positions agree with TRBD2. V dropped 6 bases and J dropped 7; count of bases not matched to a gene: 14. CDR3 length equals 16 residues. CDR1 is LGHDT and CDR2 is YNNKEL in the germline V gene (reference sequence). DNA for the CDR3: TGTGCCAGCAGGCTCAGGACCGGGGCTAGCGGGAATGAGCAGTTCTTC. Residues: CASRLRTGASGNEQFF.

Only a few counts were recorded for this clonotype. The germline gene is not matched at one end of the junction; a read error may be the cause. The V gene is TRBV3-1, the J gene TRBJ2-7; TRBD2 aligns across 13 bases. The CDR3 totals 15 residues. CDR1 is LGHDT and CDR2 is YNNKEL in the germline V gene (reference sequence). Written as DNA, the CDR3 is TGCGCCAGCAGCCAAGGACTAGCGGGAGCATACGAGCAGTACTTC. It translates to CASSQGLAGAYEQYF.

The chain is built from TRBV2 and TRBJ2-7, with 8 bases lining up with TRBD1. V dropped 5 bases and J dropped 0; count of bases not matched to a gene: 3. Germline V gene data show CDR1 as SNHLY and CDR2 as FYNNEI. This CDR3 has 14 residues. The CDR3 DNA is TGTGCCAGCAGTAACGACAGGGGCTCCTACGAGCAGTACTTC. This encodes CASSNDRGSYEQYF.

V is TRBV12-3 or TRBV12-4 and J is TRBJ2-1, with a weak D call TRBD2 (7 bases). The CDR3 is 16 amino acids. V was trimmed by 7 bases and J by 5 bases, leaving 21 bases between them. For the CDR3, the DNA is TGTGCCAGCACCCTAGGGAGGGGGGGGGAGAACAATGAGCAGTTCTTC. Its translation is CASTLGRGGENNEQFF.

This clonotype has at least ten counts. The gene calls are TRBV9 and TRBJ1-2; tentative D call: TRBD1 (6 bases). The CDR3 spans 17 residues. The V end was cut by 3 bases, the J end by 3 bases, with 21 bases between. Germline loops: CDR1 SGDLS, CDR2 YYNGEE. The CDR3 spells CASSAHPGHDTDYGYTF. Written as DNA, the CDR3 is TGTGCCAGCAGCGCCCACCCGGGACACGACACCGACTATGGCTACACCTTC.

Notes on this clonotype: An end of the junction differs from the germline gene, which may be a read error. This sequence joins TRBV5-1 and TRBJ2-3; maybe TRBD2 (5 bases). CDR1 is SGHRS and CDR2 is YFSETQ in the germline V gene. This CDR3 is built from 16 residues. CDR3 amino acids: CASSLLQDGGTDTQYF. The CDR3 coding sequence is TGCGCCAGCAGCTTGCTCCAGGACGGAGGCACGGATACGCAGTATTTT.

This chain connects TRBV14 to TRBJ2-3, with D uncertain. CDR1 is SGHDN and CDR2 is FVKESK in the germline V gene. This CDR3 contains 13 residues. V was clipped by 6 bases and J by 3 bases, with 10 bases between them. The CDR3, as DNA: TGTGCCAGCAGAAAAACAGCGACAGATACGCAGTATTTT. It codes for CASRKTATDTQYF.

This clonotype was seen a handful of times. The CDR3 spells CSARDFGGRDTEAFF. The CDR3 coding sequence is TGCAGTGCTAGAGATTTCGGGGGCAGGGACACTGAAGCTTTCTTT. This chain connects TRBV20-1 to TRBJ1-1, with D possibly matching TRBD1 (6 bases). CDR3 size: 15 residues. Germline loops: CDR1 DFQATT, CDR2 SNEGSKA (reference sequence). V was trimmed by 0 bases and J by 3 bases, leaving 14 bases between them.

Concerning this clonotype: The junction differs from germline at one of its ends, possibly a read error. The chain carries TRBV20-1 and TRBJ1-1, with 7 bases identical to TRBD1. The CDR3 consists of 17 residues. Germline assignment: CDR1 DFQATT and CDR2 SNEGSKA (reference sequence). The CDR3, as DNA: TGCAGTGCTCGAGAGATGAGGGGACAGAGCATGAACACTGAAGCTTTCTTT. Translating gives CSAREMRGQSMNTEAFF.

In regard to this clonotype: A read error may produce the germline difference seen at one junction end. The chain couples TRBV7-7 to TRBJ2-1, with D perhaps given as TRBD1 or TRBD2 (5 bases each). Germline loops: CDR1 SSHAT, CDR2 FNYEAQ (reference sequence). CDR3 length: 14 residues. The chain's CDR3 is CASSLAPQAGEQFF. CDR3 in DNA: TGTGCTAGCAGCTTAGCGCCACAGGCTGGTGAGCAGTTCTTC.

The CDR3 is CASSLGRDRRNNYEKLFF. CDR3 in DNA: TGTGCCAGCAGCTTAGGCCGGGACAGGCGGAATAATTATGAAAAACTGTTTTTT. The chain combines TRBV11-2 with TRBJ1-4; 8 bases fit TRBD1. Germline V gives CDR1 SGHAT, CDR2 FQNNGV. The V segment lost 1 base and the J segment 6 bases; nucleotides outside the gene matches: 13. The CDR3 consists of 18 residues.

This clonotype was seen ten or more times. This chain links TRBV7-2 with TRBJ2-1; D not resolved. The V end was cut by 1 base, the J end by 9 bases, with 13 bases between. CDR1 is SGHTA, CDR2 FQGNSA, per germline. The CDR3 loop spans 14 amino acids. The CDR3 coding sequence is TGTGCCAGCAGCTTAGTGAGTAGCTCGGGTGAGCAGTTCTTC. Its translation: CASSLVSSSGEQFF.

V usage is TRBV24-1 and J usage is TRBJ2-2; the match to TRBD1 covers 8 bases. In germline, CDR1 is KGHDR, CDR2 SFDVKD. This CDR3 has 15 residues. V lost 6 bases, J lost 1 base, and 3 bases stayed unmatched. CDR3 in amino acids: CATSPGTGNTGELFF. The CDR3 region has the DNA TGTGCCACCAGTCCCGGGACAGGGAACACCGGGGAGCTGTTTTTT.

The V gene is TRBV20-1, the J gene TRBJ2-3; 8 nucleotides align to TRBD1. The germline V gene encodes CDR1 DFQATT and CDR2 SNEGSKA (reference sequence). This CDR3 comprises 16 residues. The junction had 8 bases not matched to a gene; V was cut back by 3 bases and J by 0 bases. CDR3 bases: TGCAGTGCTAGCTACCCGACAGGGGAGAGCACAGATACGCAGTATTTT. Translating it yields CSASYPTGESTDTQYF.

The rearrangement joins TRBV7-9 to TRBJ2-4; D gene ambiguous. The end of the DNA aligns better with TRBJ2-7, so the J call may be wrong. Germline CDR1 is SEHNR and CDR2 is FQNEAQ (reference sequence). This CDR3 is built from 14 residues. CDR3 coding DNA: TGTGCCAGCAGCTTAGCGGCAGCTATATACGAGCAGTACTTC. It codes for CASSLAAAIYEQYF.

This clonotype was seen only a few times. The chain couples TRBV29-1 to TRBJ2-7; D is undetermined. The CDR3 sequence is 11 residues long. V was trimmed by 7 bases and J by 5 bases, leaving 12 bases between them. Germline V gives CDR1 SQVTM, CDR2 ANQGSEA. This CDR3 reads CSATTNHEQYF. DNA of the CDR3: TGCAGCGCCACGACGAACCACGAGCAGTACTTC.

In this sample, this clonotype turned up once. J is TRBJ2-1 and V is TRBV28; D unresolved. The V gene's germline CDR1 is MDHEN and CDR2 SYDVKM. Trimming cost V 1 base and J 13 bases, with 20 bases left between them. The CDR3 is 15 residues long. Here the CDR3 reads CASSLSARPRSGQFF. CDR3 DNA sequence: TGTGCCAGCAGTTTATCAGCCAGGCCCCGATCAGGCCAGTTCTTC.

This clonotype was observed a few times. The chain joins TRBV20-1 to TRBJ1-2; D might be TRBD1 (5 bases). This CDR3 contains 14 residues. Germline V gene data show CDR1 as DFQATT and CDR2 as SNEGSKA (reference sequence). V was trimmed by 5 bases and J by 3 bases, leaving 16 bases between them. Written as DNA, the CDR3 is TGCAGTGCTCCCCTAAACACGGGGGACTATGGCTACACCTTC. Translation: CSAPLNTGDYGYTF.